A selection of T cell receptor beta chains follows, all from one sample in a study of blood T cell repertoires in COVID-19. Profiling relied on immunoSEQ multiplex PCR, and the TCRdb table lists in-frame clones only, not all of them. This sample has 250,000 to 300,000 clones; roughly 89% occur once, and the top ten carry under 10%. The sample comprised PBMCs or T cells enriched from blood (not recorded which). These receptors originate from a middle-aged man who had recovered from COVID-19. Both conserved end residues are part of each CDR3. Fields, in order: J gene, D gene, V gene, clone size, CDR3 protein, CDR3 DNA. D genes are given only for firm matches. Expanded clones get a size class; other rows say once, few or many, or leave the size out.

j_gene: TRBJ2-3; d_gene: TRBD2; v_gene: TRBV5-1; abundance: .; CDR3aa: CASSAAGGPPGDTQYF; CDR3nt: TGCGCCAGCAGCGCAGCGGGAGGGCCCCCCGGAGATACGCAGTATTTT
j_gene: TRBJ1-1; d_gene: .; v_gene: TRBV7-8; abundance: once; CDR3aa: CASSPGGDRNTEAFF; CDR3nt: TGTGCCAGCAGCCCGGGCGGGGACCGGAACACTGAAGCTTTCTTT
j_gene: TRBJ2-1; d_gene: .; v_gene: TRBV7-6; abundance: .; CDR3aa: CASSLGRGLTTTYNEQFF; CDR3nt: TGTGCCAGCAGCTTAGGTCGGGGTTTGACAACGACCTACAATGAGCAGTTCTTC
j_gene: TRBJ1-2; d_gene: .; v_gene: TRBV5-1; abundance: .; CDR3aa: CASSLALAGYGYTF; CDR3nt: TGCGCCAGCAGCTTGGCCCTGGCAGGATATGGCTACACCTTC
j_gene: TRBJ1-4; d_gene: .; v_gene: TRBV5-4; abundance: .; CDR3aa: CASSLGAGSEKLFF; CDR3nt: TGTGCCAGCAGCTTGGGAGCGGGGAGTGAAAAACTGTTTTTT
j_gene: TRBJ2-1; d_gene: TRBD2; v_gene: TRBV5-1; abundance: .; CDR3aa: CASSLASGTNEQFF; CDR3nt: TGCGCCAGCAGCTTGGCCAGCGGGACGAATGAGCAGTTCTTC
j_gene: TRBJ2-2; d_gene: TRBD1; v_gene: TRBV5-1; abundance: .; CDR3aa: CASSFLQGQNTGELFF; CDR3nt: TGCGCCAGCAGCTTCTTACAGGGGCAGAACACCGGGGAGCTGTTTTTT
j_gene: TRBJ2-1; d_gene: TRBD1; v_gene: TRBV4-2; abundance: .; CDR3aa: CASSHAPGGNEQFF; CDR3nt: TGTGCCAGCAGCCATGCCCCAGGGGGCAATGAGCAGTTCTTC
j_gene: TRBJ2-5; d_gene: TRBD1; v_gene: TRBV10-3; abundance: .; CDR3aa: CAIRAGTGEETQYF; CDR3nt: TGTGCCATCAGAGCCGGGACAGGGGAGGAGACCCAGTACTTC
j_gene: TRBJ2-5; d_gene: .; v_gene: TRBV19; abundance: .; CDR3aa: CASSITGWGETQYF; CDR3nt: TGTGCCAGTAGTATCACAGGGTGGGGGGAGACCCAGTACTTC
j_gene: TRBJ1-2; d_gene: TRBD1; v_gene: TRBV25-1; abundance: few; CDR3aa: CASSETGTSGYTF; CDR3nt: TGTGCCAGCAGTGAGACAGGGACATCCGGCTACACCTTC
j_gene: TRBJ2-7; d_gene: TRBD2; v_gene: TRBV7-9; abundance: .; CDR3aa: CASSSPLAGGTYEQYF; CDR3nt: TGTGCCAGCAGCTCCCCACTAGCGGGGGGGACCTACGAGCAGTACTTC
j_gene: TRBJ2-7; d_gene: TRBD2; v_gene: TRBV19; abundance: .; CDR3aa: CASSIGLAGVSSYEQYF; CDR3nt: TGTGCCAGTAGTATAGGACTAGCGGGAGTGAGCTCCTACGAGCAGTACTTC
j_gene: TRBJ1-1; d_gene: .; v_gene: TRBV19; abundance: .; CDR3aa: CASSRREAGTEAFF; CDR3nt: TGTGCCAGTAGTAGGAGGGAGGCGGGCACTGAAGCTTTCTTT
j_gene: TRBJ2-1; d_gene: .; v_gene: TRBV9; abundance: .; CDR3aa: CASSVGSGSVEQFF; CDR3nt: TGTGCCAGCAGCGTAGGTTCCGGGTCCGTGGAGCAGTTCTTC
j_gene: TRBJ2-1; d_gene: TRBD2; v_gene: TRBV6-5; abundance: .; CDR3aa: CASSPRRENNEQFF; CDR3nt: TGTGCCAGCAGTCCGAGGCGGGAGAACAATGAGCAGTTCTTC
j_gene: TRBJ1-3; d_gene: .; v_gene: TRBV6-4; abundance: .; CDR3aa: CASSEHRLPDRAGNTIYF; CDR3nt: TGTGCCAGCAGTGAACACAGGTTGCCGGATCGGGCTGGAAACACCATATATTTT
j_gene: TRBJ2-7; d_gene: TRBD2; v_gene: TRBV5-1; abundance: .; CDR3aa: CASSLAGGTSGGPDTYEQYF; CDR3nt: TGCGCCAGCAGCTTGGCCGGAGGGACTAGCGGGGGGCCCGACACCTACGAGCAGTACTTC
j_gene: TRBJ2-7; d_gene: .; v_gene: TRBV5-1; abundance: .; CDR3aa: CASSLGELKSYEQYF; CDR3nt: TGCGCCAGCAGCTTGGGGGAGCTTAAATCCTACGAGCAGTACTTC
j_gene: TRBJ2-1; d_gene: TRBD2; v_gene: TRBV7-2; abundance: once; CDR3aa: CASSTGTSGTSSYNEQFF; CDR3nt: TGTGCCAGCAGCACCGGGACTAGCGGAACGAGCTCCTACAATGAGCAGTTCTTC
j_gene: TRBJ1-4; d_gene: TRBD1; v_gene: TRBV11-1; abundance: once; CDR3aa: CASSSRTGGEKLFF; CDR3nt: TGTGCCAGCAGCTCCCGGACAGGGGGTGAAAAACTGTTTTTT
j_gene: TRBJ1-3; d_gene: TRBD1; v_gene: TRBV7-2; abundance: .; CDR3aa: CASSLDRVSGNTIYF; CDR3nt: TGTGCCAGCAGCCTCGACAGGGTGTCTGGAAACACCATATATTTT
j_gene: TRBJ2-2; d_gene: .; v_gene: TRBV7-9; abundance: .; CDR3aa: CASSETEFVTGELFF; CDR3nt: TGTGCCAGCAGCGAGACAGAGTTTGTCACCGGGGAGCTGTTTTTT
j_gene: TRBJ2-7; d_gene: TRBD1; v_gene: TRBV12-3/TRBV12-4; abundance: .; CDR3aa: CASTRGRFEQYF; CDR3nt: TGTGCCAGCACCAGGGGGCGCTTCGAGCAGTACTTC
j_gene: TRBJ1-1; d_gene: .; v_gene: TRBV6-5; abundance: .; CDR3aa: CASSFRTAMNTEAFF; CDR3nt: TGTGCCAGCAGCTTCAGGACAGCCATGAACACTGAAGCTTTCTTT
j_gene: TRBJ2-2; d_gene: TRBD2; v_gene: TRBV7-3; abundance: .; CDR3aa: CASSPLPRMGGGYTGELFF; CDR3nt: TGTGCCAGCAGCCCATTACCGAGGATGGGCGGGGGTTACACCGGGGAGCTGTTTTTT
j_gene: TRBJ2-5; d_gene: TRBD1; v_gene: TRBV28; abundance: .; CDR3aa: CASSSQGEYQETQYF; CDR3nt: TGTGCCAGCAGTTCCCAGGGGGAATACCAAGAGACCCAGTACTTC
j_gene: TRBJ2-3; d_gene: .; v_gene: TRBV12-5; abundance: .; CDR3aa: CASGLLAGSTDTQYF; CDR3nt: TGTGCTAGTGGTTTGTTGGCAGGCAGCACAGATACGCAGTATTTT
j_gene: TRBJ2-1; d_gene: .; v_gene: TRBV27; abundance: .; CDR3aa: CASTKPQGRQFF; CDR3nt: TGTGCCAGCACCAAGCCTCAGGGTAGGCAGTTCTTC
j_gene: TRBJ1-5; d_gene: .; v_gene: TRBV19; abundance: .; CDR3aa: CASSIDSSNQPQHF; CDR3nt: TGTGCCAGTAGTATAGATTCGAGCAATCAGCCCCAGCATTTT
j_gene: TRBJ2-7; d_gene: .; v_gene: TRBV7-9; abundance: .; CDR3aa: CASTQGPSGLSYEQYF; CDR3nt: TGTGCCAGCACCCAGGGGCCCAGCGGACTCTCCTACGAGCAGTACTTC
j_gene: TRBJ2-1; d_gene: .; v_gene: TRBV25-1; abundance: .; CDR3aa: CASDAWGQGNNEQFF; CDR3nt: TGTGCCAGCGATGCATGGGGACAAGGTAACAATGAGCAGTTCTTC
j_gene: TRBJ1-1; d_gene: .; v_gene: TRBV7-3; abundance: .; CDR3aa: CASSPDRTREAFF; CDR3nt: TGTGCCAGCAGCCCCGACAGGACCCGTGAAGCTTTCTTT
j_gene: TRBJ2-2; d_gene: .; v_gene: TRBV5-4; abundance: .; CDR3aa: CASSFGTQNTGELFF; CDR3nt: TGTGCCAGCAGCTTCGGGACACAGAACACCGGGGAGCTGTTTTTT
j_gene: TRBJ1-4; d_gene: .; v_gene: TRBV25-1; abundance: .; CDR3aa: CASSDTGQRAEKLFF; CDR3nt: TGTGCCAGCAGTGATACGGGACAACGGGCTGAAAAACTGTTTTTT
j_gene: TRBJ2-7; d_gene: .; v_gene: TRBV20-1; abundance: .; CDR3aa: CSASKASFSYEQYF; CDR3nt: TGCAGTGCTAGTAAGGCTAGCTTTAGTTACGAGCAGTACTTC
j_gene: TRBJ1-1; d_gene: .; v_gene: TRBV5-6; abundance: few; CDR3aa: CASSPGNVRTTEAFF; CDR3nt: TGTGCCAGCAGCCCAGGGAACGTGCGGACCACTGAAGCTTTCTTT
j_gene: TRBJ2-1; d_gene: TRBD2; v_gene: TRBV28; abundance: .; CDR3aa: CASGLAGVYEQFF; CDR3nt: TGTGCCAGTGGACTAGCGGGAGTGTATGAGCAGTTCTTC
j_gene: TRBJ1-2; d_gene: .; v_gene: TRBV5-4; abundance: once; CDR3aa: CASRQLGAGTVDGYTF; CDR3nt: TGTGCCAGCAGGCAACTCGGGGCAGGGACTGTCGATGGCTACACCTTC
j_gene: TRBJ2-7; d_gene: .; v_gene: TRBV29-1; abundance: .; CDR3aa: CSVDGLADPYEQYF; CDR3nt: TGCAGCGTTGATGGGTTAGCGGACCCCTACGAGCAGTACTTC
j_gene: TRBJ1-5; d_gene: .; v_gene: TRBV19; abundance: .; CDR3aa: CASSLSAAARLYQPQHF; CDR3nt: TGTGCCAGTAGTCTCTCCGCGGCAGCCCGGCTCTATCAGCCCCAGCATTTT
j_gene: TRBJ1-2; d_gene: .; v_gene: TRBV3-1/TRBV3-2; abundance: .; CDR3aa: CASSQQTGVNYGYTF; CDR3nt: TGTGCCAGCAGCCAGCAGACAGGCGTAAACTATGGCTACACCTTC
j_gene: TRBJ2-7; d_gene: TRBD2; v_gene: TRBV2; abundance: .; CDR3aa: CASSWSGGTSYEQYF; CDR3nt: TGTGCCAGCAGTTGGAGCGGGGGAACCTCCTACGAGCAGTACTTC
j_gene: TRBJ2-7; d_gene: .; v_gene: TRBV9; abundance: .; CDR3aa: CASSVGGQPTSYEQYF; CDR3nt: TGTGCCAGCAGCGTAGGAGGACAACCGACATCCTACGAGCAGTACTTC
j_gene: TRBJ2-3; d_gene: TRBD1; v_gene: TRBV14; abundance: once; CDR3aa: CASSQDGGRGFTDTQYF; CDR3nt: TGTGCCAGCAGCCAAGATGGCGGCAGGGGGTTCACAGATACGCAGTATTTT
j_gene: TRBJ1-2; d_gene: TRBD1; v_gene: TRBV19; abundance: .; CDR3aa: CASRDRNYGYTF; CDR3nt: TGTGCCAGCAGGGACAGAAACTATGGCTACACCTTC
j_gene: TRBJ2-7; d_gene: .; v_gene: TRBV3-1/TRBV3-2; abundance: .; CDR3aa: CASSPFSTSYEQYF; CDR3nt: TGTGCCAGCAGCCCGTTCTCGACTAGCTACGAGCAGTACTTC
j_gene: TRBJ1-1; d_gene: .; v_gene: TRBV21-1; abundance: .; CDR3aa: CASSGRDGKNTEAFF; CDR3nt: TGTGCCAGCAGCGGGCGGGACGGGAAGAACACTGAAGCTTTCTTT